Given below is one T cell receptor (beta chain) in context. Its matching antigen is unknown. It was RNA transcripts that yielded the amplified TCR beta CDR3 regions. A set of HTBI primers served as the primers for a first-round RT-PCR of the TCR CDR3. TCRdb re-derived calls from the multiplex PCR reads in MiXCR, one entry per CDR3 protein. The data contain 490,000 or so distinct CDR3 sequences, 15% to 20% of them singletons. The data are from a study of T cells in Graves' hyperthyroidism and ophthalmopathy. Study-wide results and caveats: A 13 V-J signature model discriminated ophthalmopathy versus stable hyperthyroidism.

Trimming cost V 1 base and J 3 bases, with 10 bases left between them. The germline V gene encodes CDR1 MNHNS and CDR2 SASEGT. This CDR3 spans 15 amino acids. V usage is TRBV6-1 and J usage is TRBJ1-5, with D unresolved. Sequenced material: blood. This receptor was identified in a woman aged 30 to 39 with Graves' ophthalmopathy. The CDR3 DNA is TGTGCCAGCAGTGAAGGGCCGAGTTTCAATCAGCCCCAGCATTTT. It yields the protein CASSEGPSFNQPQHF.